These T cell receptor beta chains were read from a single sample in a study of shared clonotypes between healthy human individuals. TCRdb's copy holds only in-frame clones and misses some; the assay was immunoSEQ multiplex PCR. The sample holds hundreds of thousands of clones, about 98% seen once. The sequencing sample was made of naive CD8+ T cells sorted from blood. All receptors derive from a man aged 25 to 40 in good health. CDR3s include the opening cysteine and the closing phenylalanine or tryptophan. A D gene is named only where the DNA matches it firmly. Not every row has a clone size; where given, it reads once, few, many or a size class.

>TRBD1|TRBJ2-5|TRBV29-1|.
CSVMLTGAETQYF
TGCAGCGTTATGCTGACAGGGGCTGAGACCCAGTACTTC
>.|TRBJ2-7|TRBV9|.
CASKSYEQYF
TGTGCCAGCAAATCATACGAGCAGTACTTC
>.|TRBJ2-2|TRBV27|.
CASSLALAPGELFF
TGTGCCAGCAGTTTGGCACTAGCCCCCGGGGAGCTGTTTTTT
>.|TRBJ2-1|TRBV10-2|.
CASSDSSTSSYNEQFF
TGCGCCAGCAGTGATTCTAGCACCTCCTCCTACAATGAGCAGTTCTTC
>TRBD1|TRBJ2-7|TRBV29-1|.
CSGRDRVSYEQYF
TGCAGCGGCCGGGACAGGGTATCCTACGAGCAGTACTTC
>.|TRBJ1-5|TRBV4-1|once
CASSQEWNQPQHF
TGCGCCAGCAGCCAAGAATGGAATCAGCCCCAGCATTTT
>TRBD2|TRBJ2-3|TRBV4-1|.
CASSRPGLGGTDTQYF
TGCGCCAGCAGCCGGCCGGGACTAGGTGGCACAGATACGCAGTATTTT
>.|TRBJ1-1|TRBV15|.
CATSRDTIRTDGAFF
TGTGCCACCAGCAGAGATACTATCCGGACCGACGGGGCTTTCTTT
>TRBD1|TRBJ2-7|TRBV7-6|.
CASSSISGGSYEQYF
TGTGCCAGCAGCTCCATATCAGGGGGCTCCTACGAGCAGTACTTC
>.|TRBJ2-3|TRBV27|once
CASSLSDIRSGADTQYF
TGTGCCAGCAGTTTATCAGATATCAGAAGCGGCGCAGATACGCAGTATTTT
>.|TRBJ2-2|TRBV30|.
CAGVAAGELFF
TGTGCCGGAGTAGCGGCCGGGGAGCTGTTTTTT
>.|TRBJ1-5|TRBV12-1|.
CASSFWLGQWETSNQPQHF
TGTGCCAGCAGCTTTTGGCTGGGACAGTGGGAAACTAGCAATCAGCCCCAGCATTTT
>TRBD1|TRBJ2-2|TRBV27|.
CASSSGTANTGELFF
TGTGCCAGCAGTTCCGGGACAGCAAACACCGGGGAGCTGTTTTTT
>.|TRBJ2-7|TRBV27|.
CASRTVGQTTYEQYF
TGTGCCAGCAGGACCGTTGGGCAGACCACCTACGAGCAGTACTTC
>.|TRBJ2-7|TRBV7-9|once
CASSLPDGSPYEQYF
TGTGCCAGCAGCTTGCCGGATGGCAGCCCCTACGAGCAGTACTTC
>.|TRBJ1-1|TRBV10-1|.
CASSESIGEGTEAFF
TGCGCCAGCAGTGAGTCGATAGGGGAGGGCACTGAAGCTTTCTTT
>.|TRBJ2-1|TRBV2|.
CASSPGAGLPTYEQFF
TGTGCCAGCAGCCCGGGGGCGGGACTACCTACATATGAGCAGTTCTTC
>.|TRBJ1-1|TRBV9|.
CASTRGAMNTEAFF
TGTGCCAGCACCCGGGGGGCTATGAACACTGAAGCTTTCTTT
>TRBD1|TRBJ2-7|TRBV28|.
CASAQGVVYEQYF
TGTGCCAGTGCACAGGGGGTTGTCTACGAGCAGTACTTC
>.|TRBJ1-2|TRBV28|.
CASRKEGAYGYTF
TGTGCCAGCAGGAAGGAGGGCGCCTATGGCTACACCTTC
>.|TRBJ2-3|TRBV18|once
CASSLSTDTQYF
TGTGCCAGCTCCCTTAGCACAGATACGCAGTATTTT
>.|TRBJ1-1|TRBV9|.
CASSVVEKNTEAFF
TGTGCCAGCAGCGTAGTTGAGAAGAACACTGAAGCTTTCTTT
>TRBD2|TRBJ2-1|TRBV7-3|.
CASSLETSGYNEQFF
TGTGCCAGCAGCTTAGAGACTAGCGGATACAATGAGCAGTTCTTC
>TRBD2|TRBJ2-7|TRBV10-3|.
CAISEGSGASYEQYF
TGTGCCATCAGTGAGGGTAGCGGGGCGTCTTACGAGCAGTACTTC
>TRBD1|TRBJ2-7|TRBV6-5|.
CASSYWQGADEQYF
TGTGCCAGCAGTTATTGGCAGGGGGCGGACGAGCAGTACTTC
>TRBD2|TRBJ2-1|TRBV7-9|.
CASSLVGGRAAPEQFF
TGTGCCAGCAGCTTAGTGGGCGGGAGGGCTGCGCCTGAGCAGTTCTTC
>TRBD2|TRBJ2-1|TRBV5-1|.
CASSLVVSGVYNEQFF
TGCGCCAGCAGCTTGGTTGTTAGCGGGGTTTACAATGAGCAGTTCTTC
>.|TRBJ1-1|TRBV6-1|.
CASREFDGNTEAFF
TGTGCCAGCAGAGAGTTCGACGGGAACACTGAAGCTTTCTTT
>.|TRBJ1-1|TRBV11-3|.
CASSDTVSTEAFF
TGTGCCAGCAGCGACACAGTTAGCACTGAAGCTTTCTTT
>.|TRBJ2-1|TRBV9|.
CASSVEGVSYNEQFF
TGTGCCAGCAGCGTAGAGGGAGTATCTTACAATGAGCAGTTCTTC
>.|TRBJ2-5|TRBV10-3|.
CAISADSLQETQYF
TGTGCCATCAGTGCGGACAGCCTCCAAGAGACCCAGTACTTC
>.|TRBJ1-5|TRBV5-1|.
CASSPSGVHQPQHF
TGCGCCAGCAGCCCTTCAGGGGTCCATCAGCCCCAGCATTTT
>.|TRBJ1-5|TRBV4-1|.
CASSPIGGQPQHF
TGCGCCAGCAGCCCGATTGGGGGGCAGCCCCAGCATTTT
>.|TRBJ2-1|TRBV7-3|.
CASSSTGSPYNEQFF
TGTGCCAGCAGCTCTACAGGGTCCCCCTACAATGAGCAGTTCTTC
>TRBD1|TRBJ1-1|TRBV29-1|.
CSTEGQGNTEAFF
TGCAGCACTGAGGGACAGGGGAACACTGAAGCTTTCTTT
>.|TRBJ2-3|TRBV6-5|.
CASSYSPDSTDTQYF
TGTGCCAGCAGTTACTCTCCCGACAGCACAGATACGCAGTATTTT
>TRBD1|TRBJ1-5|TRBV28|.
CASSLGQVDQPQHF
TGTGCCAGCAGTTTGGGACAGGTAGATCAGCCCCAGCATTTT
>.|TRBJ2-5|TRBV9|.
CASSAFGGAQETQYF
TGTGCCAGCAGCGCATTTGGCGGGGCCCAAGAGACCCAGTACTTC
>TRBD2|TRBJ2-5|TRBV7-9|.
CASSSRLADYQETQYF
TGTGCCAGCAGCTCCCGACTAGCGGACTACCAAGAGACCCAGTACTTC
>TRBD2|TRBJ2-7|TRBV28|.
CASSPVAGGVVYEQYF
TGTGCCAGCAGTCCAGTAGCGGGAGGAGTGGTCTACGAGCAGTACTTC
>.|TRBJ1-4|TRBV4-2|.
CASSQGTGSVLWKLFF
TGTGCCAGCAGCCAAGGAACCGGGAGCGTTCTTTGGAAACTGTTTTTT
>.|TRBJ2-7|TRBV27|.
CASSLGPTKEQYF
TGTGCCAGCAGTTTAGGACCGACTAAAGAGCAGTACTTC
>.|TRBJ2-1|TRBV27|.
CASSSWDNEQFF
TGTGCCAGCAGTTCCTGGGACAATGAGCAGTTCTTC
>.|TRBJ1-3|TRBV5-5|once
CASSPILQGTSGNTIYF
TGTGCCAGCAGCCCAATTCTACAGGGAACCTCTGGAAACACCATATATTTT
>.|TRBJ1-2|TRBV30|once
CAWGPDVSYGYTF
TGTGCCTGGGGACCCGATGTTAGCTATGGCTACACCTTC
>TRBD2|TRBJ2-2|TRBV11-3|.
CASSPPPGWEGLIGELFF
TGTGCCAGCAGCCCCCCTCCCGGGTGGGAGGGCCTTATCGGGGAGCTGTTTTTT
>TRBD1|TRBJ1-1|TRBV18|.
CASSPSPGTGRTPDTEAFF
TGTGCCAGCTCACCCAGTCCTGGGACAGGGAGAACTCCAGACACTGAAGCTTTCTTT
>.|TRBJ2-4|TRBV7-9|.
CASSLASVSKNIQYF
TGTGCCAGCAGCTTAGCTTCAGTATCCAAAAACATTCAGTACTTC
>TRBD1|TRBJ2-5|TRBV29-1|once
CSVALRRTGTGGAGQTQYF
TGCAGCGTAGCGCTTCGAAGAACCGGGACAGGGGGCGCGGGTCAGACCCAGTACTTC
>.|TRBJ2-7|TRBV27|.
CASSLFRGAEEQYF
TGTGCCAGCAGTCTTTTTAGGGGGGCAGAAGAGCAGTACTTC
>.|TRBJ2-1|TRBV7-9|.
CASSLVPNEQFF
TGTGCCAGCAGCTTGGTTCCCAATGAGCAGTTCTTC
>TRBD2|TRBJ2-7|TRBV11-1|.
CASSFFSGGYEQYF
TGTGCCAGCAGCTTCTTTAGCGGGGGCTACGAGCAGTACTTC
>.|TRBJ2-1|TRBV19|.
CASSASGNEQFF
TGTGCCAGTAGTGCGAGTGGGAATGAGCAGTTCTTC
>TRBD1|TRBJ2-3|TRBV29-1|.
CSADPGQTTDTQYF
TGCAGCGCCGACCCGGGACAGACCACAGATACGCAGTATTTT
>.|TRBJ2-5|TRBV10-3|.
CAISYDDRAGETQYF
TGTGCCATCAGTTACGATGACAGGGCGGGGGAGACCCAGTACTTC
>.|TRBJ2-7|TRBV7-9|.
CASSPGTSTYEQYF
TGTGCCAGCAGCCCCGGGACATCCACCTACGAGCAGTACTTC
>TRBD2|TRBJ2-1|TRBV5-4|.
CASSLGPAGSTYNEQFF
TGTGCCAGCAGCTTGGGACCAGCGGGATCAACCTACAATGAGCAGTTCTTC